These T cell receptor beta chains were read from a single sample in a study of shared clonotypes between healthy human individuals. The method was immunoSEQ multiplex PCR; TCRdb's version includes in-frame clones alone and lacks a portion of them. The sample consists of hundreds of thousands of clones, about 80% of them appearing once. Sequencing used memory CD4+ T cells sorted from blood. The receptors stem from a woman aged 25 to 39 in good health. CDR3s include the opening cysteine and the closing phenylalanine or tryptophan. The order of the fields is J gene, clone size, V gene, D gene, CDR3 protein, CDR3 DNA. The D gene is left open where the match is weak. Expanded clones get a size class; other rows say once, few or many, or leave the size out.

>TRBJ1-2|.|TRBV27|.
CASRRSRQVGPSNYGYTF
TGTGCCAGCAGACGGAGTAGACAGGTGGGACCGTCTAACTATGGCTACACCTTC
>TRBJ2-1|many|TRBV28|TRBD2
CASSWSSGGSYNEQFF
TGTGCCAGCAGTTGGTCTAGCGGGGGCTCCTACAATGAGCAGTTCTTC
>TRBJ2-2|.|TRBV27|TRBD1
CASSPGQLTGELFF
TGTGCCAGCAGTCCGGGACAGCTAACCGGGGAGCTGTTTTTT
>TRBJ2-5|.|TRBV5-1|.
CASSWGPRQETQYF
TGCGCCAGCAGCTGGGGCCCGCGCCAAGAGACCCAGTACTTC
>TRBJ2-1|once|TRBV28|.
CASSLFNSNEQFF
TGTGCCAGCAGTTTATTCAACTCCAATGAGCAGTTCTTC
>TRBJ2-3|.|TRBV5-4|.
CASSLGDTQYF
TGTGCCAGCAGCTTAGGAGATACGCAGTATTTT
>TRBJ2-5|.|TRBV7-9|.
CASSDRVGSEQETQYF
TGTGCCAGCAGCGATAGGGTTGGCTCAGAGCAAGAGACCCAGTACTTC
>TRBJ1-2|.|TRBV5-5|.
CASSLGQGLTTEGYTF
TGTGCCAGCAGCTTGGGGCAGGGGCTTACTACGGAAGGCTACACCTTC
>TRBJ2-1|.|TRBV4-1|.
CASSQGLSRSNEQFF
TGCGCCAGCAGCCAGGGGCTAAGCCGGTCCAATGAGCAGTTCTTC
>TRBJ1-4|.|TRBV28|.
CASSYPRTARKEKLFF
TGTGCCAGCAGTTACCCCCGGACTGCCCGAAAGGAAAAACTGTTTTTT
>TRBJ1-2|few|TRBV10-1|.
CASSGSPLGNGYTF
TGCGCCAGCAGTGGATCCCCTCTGGGGAATGGCTACACCTTC